Presented here are 5 T cell receptor beta chains from one specimen sequenced in a study of OX40 agonist ivuxolimab in advanced cancers. This table comes from immunoSEQ multiplex PCR, and its TCRdb copy is limited to in-frame clones, with some not included. Among over 75,000 clones, 85% to 95% were seen once, and the ten largest hold 2.6%. This material consisted of CD4+ or CD8+ T cells sorted from blood, taken in a trial of the OX40 agonist ivuxolimab. The receptors were sampled from an adult with an advanced solid tumor such as melanoma, head and neck, liver or kidney cancer.

V gene TRBV28 combines with J gene TRBJ2-2; 9 positions match TRBD2. Germline trimming cut 8 bases from V and 6 bases from J; bases unmatched to any gene: 7. Germline-derived CDR1 and CDR2 are MDHEN and SYDVKM. The CDR3 extends over 14 amino acids. For the CDR3, the DNA is TGTGCCAGCTGGGGACTAGCAGGGGCCGGGGAGCTGTTTTTT. It is translated as CASWGLAGAGELFF. The variable domain in full, with the rest retrieved from reference TRBV28 and TRBJ2-2, is DVKVTQSSRYLVKRTGEKVFLECVQDMDHENMFWYRQDPGLGLRLIYFSYDVKMKEKGDIPEGYSVSREKKERFSLILESASTNQTSMYLCASWGLAGAGELFFGEGSRLTVL.

This clone is a singleton in its sample. This sequence joins TRBV25-1 and TRBJ2-2; possibly TRBD2 for D (5 bases). The ends were cut back, 1 base at V and 2 bases at J, with 8 bases in the middle. Germline-derived CDR1 and CDR2 are MGHDK and SYGVNS. CDR3 length: 15 amino acids. CDR3 amino acids: CASSELGVNTGELFF. The CDR3 region has the DNA TGTGCCAGCAGTGAATTGGGAGTTAACACCGGGGAGCTGTTTTTT.

The rearrangement uses TRBV19 and TRBJ2-7, with TRBD2 as a possible D gene (5 bases). Trimming removed 5 bases at V and 0 bases at J, with 14 bases between. CDR1 is LNHDA, CDR2 SQIVND, per germline (reference sequence). The CDR3 loop spans 15 amino acids. The CDR3 bases are TGTGCCAGTAGTTCCTCCCTCGGGGACTCCTACGAGCAGTACTTC. Its protein is CASSSSLGDSYEQYF.

There are a few counts of this clone. The chain combines TRBV5-4 with TRBJ1-2; the D is unclear. The germline CDR1 and CDR2 sequences are SGHNT and YYREEE (reference sequence). Trimming pared 1 base from V and 10 bases from J, leaving 11 bases between. CDR3 length: 12 amino acids. Here the CDR3 DNA reads TGTGCCAGCAGCTTGAGAGGAGTGGACTACACCTTC. This encodes CASSLRGVDYTF.

This chain links TRBV9 with TRBJ1-4, with 8 bases that match TRBD1. V lost 3 bases, J lost 0 bases, and 7 bases stayed unmatched. The CDR3 has 17 amino acids. Germline loops: CDR1 SGDLS, CDR2 YYNGEE. CDR3 sequence reads: CASSAGTGRATNEKLFF. The CDR3 coding sequence is TGTGCCAGCAGCGCAGGGACAGGCCGCGCAACTAATGAAAAACTGTTTTTT.